The rows below give T cell receptor beta chains drawn from one sample of a study of cytomegalovirus exposure and HLA in healthy donors. Repertoires were generated with immunoSEQ multiplex PCR, while TCRdb's copy carries only in-frame clones and drops some. The sample holds approximately 180,000 clones, around 86% seen once. Sequenced input: PBMCs. These TCRs come from a young man in good health and CMV-seropositive. CDR3s include the opening cysteine and the closing phenylalanine or tryptophan. D genes are given only for firm matches. Some rows have no size entry. The others give once, few or many, or a class for an expanded clone.

CDR3	DNA	J	V	D	size
CASSHPLGRAGSYEQYF	TGCGCCAGCTCCCACCCCCTGGGGAGAGCGGGGTCCTACGAGCAGTACTTC	TRBJ2-7	TRBV5-1	TRBD2	-
CASSQQGAIGNTIYF	TGTGCCAGCAGCCAACAGGGGGCTATCGGAAACACCATATATTTT	TRBJ1-3	TRBV7-2	TRBD1	-
CASSPRRDSYNEQFF	TGTGCCAGCTCACCACGGCGGGACTCCTACAATGAGCAGTTCTTC	TRBJ2-1	TRBV18	-	-
CSVEGTVTSTDTQYF	TGCAGCGTTGAAGGGACAGTTACTAGCACAGATACGCAGTATTTT	TRBJ2-3	TRBV29-1	-	-
CASSYSKGLNTEAFF	TGTGCCAGCAGTTACTCGAAGGGGTTAAACACTGAAGCTTTCTTT	TRBJ1-1	TRBV6-5	-	-
CSAPTSGYTQYF	TGCAGCGCCCCGACTAGCGGGTACACGCAGTATTTT	TRBJ2-3	TRBV29-1	TRBD2	-
CASSLGLTGGRGYTF	TGTGCCAGCAGTTTAGGCTTAACAGGGGGCCGTGGCTACACCTTC	TRBJ1-2	TRBV28	TRBD1	once
CASSLPRGSRRADIQYF	TGTGCCAGCAGTCTACCCCGGGGGTCTCGAAGGGCAGACATTCAGTACTTC	TRBJ2-4	TRBV28	-	-
CASSSDRGDEQYF	TGTGCCAGCAGCTCGGACAGGGGCGACGAGCAGTACTTC	TRBJ2-7	TRBV11-1	TRBD1	few
CASRGTGAHEQYF	TGTGCCAGCAGAGGGACAGGGGCCCACGAGCAGTACTTC	TRBJ2-7	TRBV6-4	TRBD1	-
CASSLGGGYGYTF	TGTGCCAGCAGCTTAGGGGGAGGGTATGGCTACACCTTC	TRBJ1-2	TRBV7-8	-	-
CASSQGMDRADGYTF	TGTGCCAGCAGCCAAGGAATGGACAGGGCGGATGGCTACACCTTC	TRBJ1-2	TRBV4-2	TRBD1	many
CASSVTGAHFYEQYF	TGTGCCAGTAGTGTCACAGGGGCCCACTTCTACGAGCAGTACTTC	TRBJ2-7	TRBV19	TRBD1	-
CASATGTGYSYEQYF	TGTGCCAGCGCGACCGGGACAGGGTATTCGTACGAGCAGTACTTC	TRBJ2-7	TRBV9	TRBD1	-
CASSHMTGTGELFF	TGCGCCAGCAGCCACATGACAGGCACCGGGGAGCTGTTTTTT	TRBJ2-2	TRBV4-1	-	-
CATSKGTTGVDYGYTF	TGTGCCACCAGCAAAGGAACAACAGGGGTAGACTATGGCTACACCTTC	TRBJ1-2	TRBV15	TRBD1	-
CASGLVWPGELFF	TGTGCTAGTGGTTTGGTATGGCCCGGGGAGCTGTTTTTT	TRBJ2-2	TRBV12-5	-	-
CASSETGGLYTF	TGTGCCAGCAGTGAAACGGGGGGGCTCTACACCTTC	TRBJ1-2	TRBV25-1	-	-
CASSVTGNEKLFF	TGTGCCAGCAGCGTAACCGGGAATGAAAAACTGTTTTTT	TRBJ1-4	TRBV9	-	-
CASSFRDSYEQYF	TGTGCCAGCAGCTTCCGGGACTCCTACGAGCAGTACTTC	TRBJ2-7	TRBV7-9	-	-
CASSLSPTGSQETQYF	TGTGCCAGCAGCCTCTCGCCGACAGGGTCCCAGGAGACCCAGTACTTC	TRBJ2-5	TRBV9	TRBD1	-
CASSQVENYGYTF	TGTGCCAGCAGCCAGGTGGAGAACTATGGCTACACCTTC	TRBJ1-2	TRBV16	-	-
CASSPQINEQFF	TGTGCCAGCAGCCCACAGATAAATGAGCAGTTCTTC	TRBJ2-1	TRBV9	-	-
CASSFSGTDGYTF	TGCGCCAGCAGCTTCTCCGGGACAGATGGCTACACCTTC	TRBJ1-2	TRBV5-1	TRBD1	few
CASSYSGGWTDTQYF	TGTGCCAGCAGTTACTCAGGGGGATGGACAGATACGCAGTATTTT	TRBJ2-3	TRBV6-5	-	-
CSVGAGNEQYF	TGCAGCGTTGGTGCAGGGAACGAGCAGTACTTC	TRBJ2-7	TRBV29-1	-	-
CASSLSGGPNTGELFF	TGTGCTAGCAGCTTAAGCGGGGGCCCGAACACCGGGGAGCTGTTTTTT	TRBJ2-2	TRBV7-7	TRBD2	-
CASSLRAIRPDTQYF	TGTGCCAGCAGTTTGAGGGCCATTCGCCCAGATACGCAGTATTTT	TRBJ2-3	TRBV27	-	-
CASGEGQGGNTIYF	TGTGCCAGCGGGGAAGGACAGGGGGGAAACACCATATATTTT	TRBJ1-3	TRBV28	TRBD1	-
CATGIQETQYF	TGTGCCACCGGGATTCAAGAGACCCAGTACTTC	TRBJ2-5	TRBV2	-	-
CSSYRGGDTEAFF	TGCAGCTCCTACAGGGGTGGGGACACTGAAGCTTTCTTT	TRBJ1-1	TRBV29-1	TRBD1	-
CASSSPQETQYF	TGCGCCAGCAGCTCTCCCCAAGAGACCCAGTACTTC	TRBJ2-5	TRBV5-1	-	few
CAIRGQSGYTEAFF	TGTGCCATTCGAGGACAGAGCGGTTACACTGAAGCTTTCTTT	TRBJ1-1	TRBV2	-	-
CASSPWQFEPQHF	TGTGCCAGCAGTCCCTGGCAATTTGAGCCCCAGCATTTT	TRBJ1-5	TRBV28	-	-
CASSDFSSTDTQYF	TGTGCCAGCTCAGACTTCTCTAGCACAGATACGCAGTATTTT	TRBJ2-3	TRBV18	-	once
CASSLGQSSYEQYF	TGTGCCAGCTCATTAGGACAGAGCTCCTACGAGCAGTACTTC	TRBJ2-7	TRBV18	-	-
CASSSDWGQETQYF	TGTGCCAGCAGTTCGGACTGGGGCCAAGAGACCCAGTACTTC	TRBJ2-5	TRBV27	-	once
CASSQESTGNGYTF	TGTGCCAGCAGCCAAGAGTCGACAGGGAATGGCTACACCTTC	TRBJ1-2	TRBV4-2	TRBD1	-
CASSQDRASGNTIYF	TGCGCCAGCAGCCAAGACAGGGCCTCTGGAAACACCATATATTTT	TRBJ1-3	TRBV4-3	-	few
CSVPSGGIEQYF	TGCAGCGTTCCGTCAGGGGGGATTGAGCAGTACTTC	TRBJ2-7	TRBV29-1	-	-
CASSLDRGPNQPQHF	TGTGCCAGCTCACTGGACAGGGGGCCCAATCAGCCCCAGCATTTT	TRBJ1-5	TRBV18	TRBD1	-
CASSVGSGTGDGYTF	TGTGCCAGCAGCGTGGGGTCGGGGACAGGGGATGGCTACACCTTC	TRBJ1-2	TRBV9	TRBD1	-
CASSLNSGFRDVTEAFF	TGTGCCAGCAGTTTAAATTCGGGGTTCCGCGATGTGACTGAAGCTTTCTTT	TRBJ1-1	TRBV28	-	-